A single sample is the source of the 4 T cell receptor beta chains below, sequenced in a study of PD-L1 blockade in urothelial cancer. The assay was immunoSEQ multiplex PCR, and TCRdb's table has in-frame clones only and misses some. The data contain 40,000 or so clones, roughly four fifths of them singletons. Noted time point: pretreatment peripheral blood. The specimen was PBMCs, collected around atezolizumab (anti-PD-L1) treatment. Receptors were obtained from a man in his fifties or sixties with urothelial cancer.

This clone came up a few times. The rearrangement links TRBV13 to TRBJ1-3, with TRBD1 as a possible D gene (6 bases). Germline V gene lookup returns CDR1 PRHDT and CDR2 FYEKMQ (reference sequence). This CDR3 is 15 amino acids long. V was shortened by 5 bases and J by 1 base, with 12 bases between the two germline ends. CDR3 DNA: TGTGCCAGCAGCACAGGGACGGCTTCTGGAAACACCATATATTTT. Translation: CASSTGTASGNTIYF.

The genes are TRBV5-1 and TRBJ2-3; tentatively, D is TRBD1 (5 bases). This CDR3 is 16 amino acids long. The germline gives CDR1 SGHRS, CDR2 YFSETQ. Trimming took 1 base from V and 2 from J, leaving 14 bases between them. The CDR3 DNA reads TGCGCCAGCAGCTTGTGGGGCCCCCCGATCACAGATACGCAGTATTTT. Its protein is CASSLWGPPITDTQYF.

The chain uses TRBV10-3 and TRBJ2-6; tentative D call: TRBD2 (5 bases). V lost 0 bases and J lost 4, with 10 bases in between. The CDR3 has 16 residues. Germline V gene lookup returns CDR1 ENHRY and CDR2 SYGVKD. The CDR3 nucleotides are TGTGCCATCAGTGAGTCTACGGGGTCAGGGGCCAACGTCCTGACTTTC. Its translation is CAISESTGSGANVLTF.

Here the CDR3 reads CASSANPGQERTGELFF. The CDR3 nucleotides are TGTGCCAGCAGCGCTAACCCGGGACAGGAGAGGACCGGGGAGCTGTTTTTT. The chain employs TRBV9 and TRBJ2-2; 8 nucleotides line up with TRBD1. From germline, CDR1 is SGDLS and CDR2 YYNGEE. The CDR3 extends over 17 amino acids. V dropped 3 bases and J dropped 5; count of bases not matched to a gene: 12.